This TCR beta chain emerged from a study of blood T cell repertoires in COVID-19. Study background: T cells, B-cell-depleted T cells, or PBMCs supplied cDNA or gDNA.

Data came from immunoSEQ multiplex PCR; TCRdb stores just in-frame clones and leaves some out. The table includes about 63,000 clones, approximately 85% detected once. Looked up from germline, CDR1 is SGHNT and CDR2 is YYREEE (reference sequence). Trimming at V came to 4 bases and at J to 5 bases, leaving 9 bases not matched to a gene. CDR3 length equals 14 residues. Sequenced material: peripheral blood. This TCR derives from a human donor in a cohort sampled during active COVID-19. V gene TRBV5-4 combines with J gene TRBJ2-7; TRBD1 matches 7 bases. Written as DNA, the CDR3 is TGTGCCAGCAGCCCACTGACAGGGCGGGACGAGCAGTACTTC. This translates into CASSPLTGRDEQYF.